This TCR beta chain was obtained from a study of blood T cell repertoires in COVID-19. Across the whole study: The United States, Italy and Spain were the sources of the acute and convalescent COVID-19 samples. PBMCs, B-cell-depleted T cells, or T cells provided the cDNA or gDNA that made up the material.

CDR3 length equals 14 residues. Germline loops: CDR1 SGHTS, CDR2 YDEGEE. Trimming took 4 bases from V and 2 from J; bases not matched to a gene: 3. Under the authors' procedure: It was from reference gene primer amplification that nucleated cell counts were estimated. The method was immunoSEQ multiplex PCR; TCRdb's version includes in-frame clones alone and lacks a portion of them. That table gives V, J and clone size, and the DNA gave D and trimming. Seen here are roughly 100,000 clones, 70% to 80% observed once, and the top ten hold 0.8% to 1%. V is TRBV5-8 and J is TRBJ2-3, with TRBD1 matching over 8 bases. The sequence derives from a human donor with acute or convalescent COVID-19. The donor label of this sample is uncertain. The sample consisted of peripheral blood. CDR3 loop: CASSRGQATDTQYF. CDR3 sequence (DNA): TGTGCCAGCAGCAGGGGACAGGCCACAGATACGCAGTATTTT.